A single sample is the source of the 26 T cell receptor beta chains below, sequenced in a study of early T cells in non-severe SARS-CoV-2 infection. TCRdb processed the 5' RACE reads anew with MiXCR; each CDR3 protein has one entry. The sample has about 50,000 distinct CDR3 sequences, 13% seen once. Sequenced input: whole blood. These receptors came from an adult who was a healthcare worker with PCR-confirmed SARS-CoV-2 infection or an uninfected control (not recorded which).

This clonotype was seen more than once but under ten times. J is TRBJ1-2 and V is TRBV24-1; D remains unclear. V gave up 7 bases and J gave up 2 bases, with 10 bases separating them. Germline lookup yields CDR1 KGHDR and CDR2 SFDVKD. CDR3 length: 13 residues. The CDR3 protein is CATSQTENYGYTF. The CDR3 bases are TGTGCCACCAGCCAGACCGAAAACTATGGCTACACCTTC.

The rearrangement joins TRBV7-9 to TRBJ2-7, with D unresolved. Germline V gene data show CDR1 as SEHNR and CDR2 as FQNEAQ (reference sequence). The CDR3 length is 18 residues. V dropped 1 base and J dropped 4 bases, with 23 bases sitting between them. CDR3: CASSLEVSTGISRYEQYF. CDR3 nucleotides: TGTGCCAGCAGCTTAGAGGTATCGACGGGTATTAGTAGGTACGAGCAGTACTTC. Variable domain in full (rest from reference TRBV7-9 and TRBJ2-7): DTGVSQNPRHKITKRGQNVTFRCDPISEHNRLYWYRQTLGQGPEFLTYFQNEAQLEKSRLLSDRFSAERPKGSFSTLEIQRTEQGDSAMYLCASSLEVSTGISRYEQYFGPGTRLTVT.

The chain recombines TRBV12-3 or TRBV12-4 with TRBJ1-1, with D perhaps matching TRBD1 (6 bases). V shed 2 bases and J shed 8 bases, with 12 bases lying between them. The CDR3 spans 13 residues. Written as DNA, the CDR3 is TGTGCCAGCAGTTTAACGGACAGCCTAGAAGCTTTCTTT. Translation gives CASSLTDSLEAFF.

Comment on this clonotype: With a much larger clone just one base away, this may be a read error. The J gene is TRBJ1-1, the V gene TRBV12-3 or TRBV12-4, with D unresolved. This CDR3 comprises 14 residues. As DNA, the CDR3 is TGTGCCGGCAGTTTTTCCGGTATGAACACTGAAGCTTTCTTT. Amino acids: CAGSFSGMNTEAFF.

This clonotype has a count of ten or more. J is TRBJ1-2 and V is TRBV3-1; no firm D call. CDR3 length: 17 amino acids. Between the trimmed V and J ends, which lost 1 base and 3 bases, there was a span of 18 bases. Germline CDR1 LGHDT, CDR2 YNNKEL (reference sequence). The CDR3 bases are TGTGCCAGCAGCCAAGCTGGGAGTGGGCAGCGTGACTATGGCTACACCTTC. Amino acid sequence: CASSQAGSGQRDYGYTF. The entire variable domain, with the rest obtained from reference TRBV3-1 and TRBJ1-2, is as follows: DTAVSQTPKYLVTQMGNDKSIKCEQNLGHDTMYWYKQDSKKFLKIMFSYNNKELIINETVPNRFSPKSPDKAHLNLHINSLELGDSAVYFCASSQAGSGQRDYGYTFGSGTRLTVV.

In its sample, this clonotype ranks as medium-sized (0.01 to 0.1%). The junction and the germline gene differ at one end; a read error may be behind it. The chain joins TRBV5-1 to TRBJ1-5, with D possibly TRBD1 on 5 matching bases. Germline V gene lookup returns CDR1 SGHRS and CDR2 YFSETQ. This CDR3 is 13 amino acids long. The CDR3 sequence: CASSRDSNQPQHF. CDR3 coding DNA: TGTGCCAGCAGCCGGGACAGCAATCAGCCCCAGCATTTT.

As to this clonotype: This sequence may be a read error, since a much larger clone differs from it by one base. The CDR3: CASSYDDYEQYF. The CDR3 region has the DNA TGTGCCAGCAGTTACGACGACTACGAGCAGTACTTC. The chain uses TRBV6-2 or TRBV6-3 and TRBJ2-7; D is uncertain. Germline V gene lookup returns CDR1 MNHEY and CDR2 SVGEGT. The V gene lost 2 bases and the J gene lost 3 bases, with 5 bases spanning the gap. This CDR3 has 12 residues.

The chain recombines TRBV7-2 with TRBJ2-5, with D maybe TRBD1 (6 bases). In germline, CDR1 is SGHTA, CDR2 FQGNSA. CDR3 length equals 14 residues. V dropped 1 base and J dropped 4 bases, with 10 bases sitting between them. The CDR3 sequence: CASSLDRAGETQYF. DNA for the CDR3: TGTGCCAGCAGCTTAGACAGGGCGGGAGAGACCCAGTACTTC.

At least ten counts were recorded for this clonotype. The chain uses TRBV29-1 and TRBJ2-7; possibly TRBD1 or TRBD2 for D (5 bases each). Germline assignment: CDR1 SQVTM and CDR2 ANQGSEA. Trimming removed 4 bases from V and 0 bases from J, with 7 bases in between. The CDR3 contains 12 residues. CDR3 sequence reads: CSVGGDSYEQYF. CDR3 DNA sequence: TGCAGCGTTGGAGGGGACTCCTACGAGCAGTACTTC.

This clonotype was counted ten times or more. V gene TRBV6-5 combines with J gene TRBJ1-6; 7 bases are shared with TRBD1. CDR1 is MNHEY and CDR2 is SVGAGI in the germline V gene. J lost 13 bases, V lost 5 bases, and 14 bases had no gene match. This CDR3 contains 15 residues. Written as DNA, the CDR3 is TGTGCCAGCAGTACCCTGGGACAGTCTAGAGCCCCCCTCCACTTT. This translates into CASSTLGQSRAPLHF.

This clonotype was picked up many times. The chain carries TRBV10-3 and TRBJ1-2, with D possibly TRBD1 on 6 matching bases. CDR3 length equals 18 residues. The germline V gene has CDR1 ENHRY and CDR2 SYGVKD. Trimming removed 6 bases at V and 4 bases at J, with 27 bases between. As DNA, the CDR3 is TGTGCCATCAGGGAAGGACCGGGACACGAAGAAGGGAGCTATGGCTACACCTTC. Translating it yields CAIREGPGHEEGSYGYTF.

This clonotype showed up many times. CDR3 protein: CASSPGSVNSPLHF. CDR3 in DNA: TGTGCCAGCTCCCCGGGCAGCGTTAATTCACCCCTCCACTTT. This rearrangement joins TRBV18 to TRBJ1-6; no reliable D call. Trimming took 6 bases from V and 6 from J, leaving 12 bases between them. The germline gives CDR1 KGHSH, CDR2 LQKENI. This CDR3 is 14 amino acids long.

The gene calls are TRBV29-1 and TRBJ1-5; TRBD1 agrees at 12 bases. From germline, CDR1 is SQVTM and CDR2 ANQGSEA. This CDR3 is built from 16 residues. V was pared by 5 bases and J by 2 bases, with 7 bases of the junction left unmatched. The CDR3 sequence: CSVLGQGAGGNQPQHF. As DNA, the CDR3 is TGCAGCGTTCTGGGACAGGGGGCGGGTGGCAATCAGCCCCAGCATTTT.

This chain connects TRBV4-1 to TRBJ2-3, with 7 bases that match TRBD2. V lost 0 bases to trimming and J lost 4 bases; unmatched junction nucleotides: 10. The CDR3 contains 17 residues. Germline V gene data show CDR1 as MGHRA and CDR2 as YSYEKL. The CDR3 DNA reads as TGCGCCAGCAGCCAAGAGGGCACCCCGGCGGGGGCAGATACGCAGTATTTT. Translating it yields CASSQEGTPAGADTQYF.

This clonotype was seen repeatedly, ten times or more. The chain is built from TRBV9 and TRBJ1-1, with TRBD1 matching over 7 bases. Germline V gene sequence: CDR1 SGDLS, CDR2 YYNGEE. The CDR3 contains 14 residues. The trim removed 3 bases at V and 4 bases at J, leaving 6 bases unmatched. As DNA, the CDR3 is TGTGCCAGCAGCGCGACGACAGGGCCCACTGAAGCTTTCTTT. Its translation: CASSATTGPTEAFF.

The table lists this clonotype with many counts. V and J are TRBV10-1 and TRBJ2-4, with D possibly matching TRBD1 (6 bases). Trimming took off 7 bases at V and 3 bases at J, with 16 bases between the two ends. The CDR3 length is 15 residues. CDR1 WNHNN and CDR2 SYGVQD come from the germline V gene (reference sequence). Here the CDR3 reads CASIMTGQGKNIQYF. CDR3 nucleotide sequence: TGCGCCAGCATTATGACAGGCCAAGGCAAAAACATTCAGTACTTC.

V and J are TRBV20-1 and TRBJ1-4, with 7 bases that match TRBD1. After removal of 5 bases from V and 2 bases from J, the junction contained 5 bases not matched to a gene. CDR1 and CDR2 from the germline V gene are DFQATT and SNEGSKA (reference sequence). CDR3 length: 14 amino acids. CDR3 sequence (DNA): TGCAGTGCTCGGGGACAGTCGACTAATGAAAAACTGTTTTTT. Its protein product is CSARGQSTNEKLFF.

This clonotype was seen repeatedly, ten times or more. This chain connects TRBV24-1 to TRBJ2-1; D uncertain. CDR3 size: 14 residues. V was pared by 4 bases and J by 2 bases, with 8 bases between. Germline CDR1 KGHDR, CDR2 SFDVKD. This CDR3 reads CATSEAGPYNEQFF. The CDR3 region has the DNA TGTGCCACCAGTGAAGCAGGCCCCTACAATGAGCAGTTCTTC.

The CDR3 region has the DNA TGTGCCAGCAGTTTCGGACAGGGTCGGTCACCCCTCCACTTT. This codes for CASSFGQGRSPLHF. The V gene is TRBV12-3 or TRBV12-4, the J gene TRBJ1-6, with 8 nucleotides matching TRBD1. J gave up 10 bases and V 3 bases, and 5 bases lay outside the gene matches. The CDR3 is 14 residues long.

With respect to this clonotype: The junction shows a germline mismatch at one end, possibly a read error. V and J are TRBV7-2 and TRBJ2-3, with 9 bases lining up with TRBD2. This CDR3 spans 13 amino acids. CDR1 SGHTA and CDR2 FQGNSA come from the germline V gene. CDR3 sequence: CASSLLRLAGMGF. CDR3 nucleotide sequence: TGTGCCAGCAGCTTATTGCGCCTAGCGGGGATGGGTTTT.

This clonotype has just a few counts. This rearrangement joins TRBV20-1 to TRBJ2-1; maybe TRBD2 (5 bases). Trimming left V 3 bases short and J 2 bases short, with 14 bases between. The germline V gene encodes CDR1 DFQATT and CDR2 SNEGSKA (reference sequence). The CDR3 runs 15 residues. CDR3: CSASRAAGPYNEQFF. The CDR3, as DNA: TGCAGTGCTAGCCGGGCTGCGGGCCCCTACAATGAGCAGTTCTTC.

This clonotype was observed at least ten times. The chain recombines TRBV5-1 with TRBJ2-6; D tentatively reads TRBD1 or TRBD2 (5 bases each). The V gene's germline CDR1 is SGHRS and CDR2 YFSETQ. V was shortened by 4 bases and J by 0 bases, with 17 bases between the two germline ends. The CDR3 length is 18 residues. Here the CDR3 reads CASSNPGRPSSGANVLTF. Here the CDR3 DNA reads TGCGCCAGCAGCAATCCGGGACGACCGAGCTCTGGGGCCAACGTCCTGACTTTC.

This clonotype was observed many times. The V and J genes are TRBV13 and TRBJ2-3; D is uncertain. Trimming pared 5 bases from V and 6 bases from J, leaving 9 bases between. CDR3 length equals 12 residues. The germline CDR1 and CDR2 sequences are PRHDT and FYEKMQ (reference sequence). CDR3 amino acids: CASSPGRDTQYF. In DNA, the CDR3 is TGTGCCAGCAGCCCCGGCAGGGATACGCAGTATTTT.

V is TRBV6-7 and J is TRBJ1-4, with D hard to call. TRBV6-7 is classed as an ORF, of uncertain function. V lost 0 bases and J lost 0, with 5 bases in between. The CDR3 covers 15 residues. CDR3 nucleotide sequence: TGTGCCAGCAGTTACTCGGCAACAACTAATGAAAAACTGTTTTTT. Protein sequence: CASSYSATTNEKLFF.

Many counts were recorded for this clonotype. V and J are TRBV5-4 and TRBJ2-7; 8 nucleotides match TRBD2. From germline, CDR1 is SGHNT and CDR2 YYREEE (reference sequence). The CDR3 has 14 residues. Trimming removed 0 bases from V and 9 bases from J; junction bases left unmatched: 8. DNA for the CDR3: TGTGCCAGCAGCTTGGATGCTAGCGGGTCCACGCAGTACTTC. Translated, it gives CASSLDASGSTQYF.

This clonotype has just a few counts. V and J are TRBV7-9 and TRBJ2-2; 8 nucleotides match TRBD2. With 2 bases clipped from V and 2 bases from J, the junction kept 7 bases outside the gene matches. This CDR3 is built from 17 residues. Looked up from germline, CDR1 is SEHNR and CDR2 is FQNEAQ (reference sequence). The CDR3 coding sequence is TGTGCCAGCAGCTTAAAAGGAGCGGGGGTAAACACCGGGGAGCTGTTTTTT. Protein: CASSLKGAGVNTGELFF.